This T cell receptor beta chain was recovered during a study of T-cell reconstitution after alpha-beta-depleted transplantation in children. Unique molecular identifiers were incorporated into the prepared TCRbeta library. MiXCR, applied by TCRdb to the PCR reads, yields one record per CDR3 protein. The sample shows approximately 120,000 distinct CDR3 sequences, 9.7% of them seen only once. This CDR3 has 17 residues. Trimming shortened V by 0 bases and J by 4 bases, and 21 bases separated the two germline ends. CDR1 is SQVTM, CDR2 ANQGSEA, per germline. The gene calls are TRBV29-1 and TRBJ2-5, with D possibly TRBD1 on 6 matching bases. The sequence came from a girl less than two years old who had a stem cell transplant for combined immunodeficiency, so the T cells may come from the graft donor. Sequenced here: PBMCs, mostly from graft donor cells, sampled 180 days after TCRalphabeta/CD19-depleted stem cell transplant. The CDR3 region has the DNA TGCAGCGTTGAAGATCGATTCCAAACAGGGAATCGAGAGACCCAGTACTTC. Translation: CSVEDRFQTGNRETQYF. Combining the CDR3 with reference TRBV29-1 and TRBJ2-5 gives the whole variable domain SAVISQKPSRDICQRGTSLTIQCQVDSQVTMMFWYRQQPGQSLTLIATANQGSEATYESGFVIDKFPISRPNLTFSTLTVSNMSPEDSSIYLCSVEDRFQTGNRETQYFGPGTRLLVL.